One and the same sample provided the 32 T cell receptor beta chains below, sequenced in a study of technical replicates of blood from several donors. The protocol was immunoSEQ multiplex PCR, while the TCRdb copy is restricted to in-frame clones and leaves out a portion. The table lists tens of thousands of clones, 95% to 98% of them singletons. Sequencing input: T cells isolated from PBMCs. All receptors derive from a human donor in good health.

This chain uses TRBV27 with TRBJ2-6; TRBD1 matches at 7 bases. J was trimmed by 2 bases and V by 8 bases; bases with no gene match: 6. Germline CDR1 and CDR2: MNHEY and SMNVEV (reference sequence). This CDR3 has 15 amino acids. CDR3 in amino acids: CASRTTGAGANVLTF. CDR3 DNA: TGTGCCAGCCGAACAACAGGGGCTGGGGCCAACGTCCTGACTTTC.

The chain joins TRBV9 to TRBJ2-5; the D gene is possibly TRBD2 (5 bases). The germline V and J ends were trimmed by 4 bases and 5 bases, with 21 bases remaining between them. Germline lookup yields CDR1 SGDLS and CDR2 YYNGEE. The length of the CDR3 is 16 residues. The CDR3 is CASSPRGGSPTETQYF. CDR3 in DNA: TGTGCCAGCAGCCCCCGAGGAGGCTCCCCCACGGAGACCCAGTACTTC.

V usage is TRBV5-1 and J usage is TRBJ2-7; 8 bases map to TRBD2. This CDR3 comprises 13 residues. Losses at the gene ends were 6 bases for V and 7 bases for J; bases not matched to a gene: 9. CDR1 is SGHRS, CDR2 YFSETQ, per germline. DNA of the CDR3: TGCGCCAGCATGGAGGCAGCGGGAGTGGAGCAGTACTTC. This encodes CASMEAAGVEQYF.

This chain links TRBV4-2 with TRBJ1-1, with TRBD1 matching 7 bases. Germline CDR1 and CDR2: LGHNA and YNFKEQ. After removal of 0 bases from V and 9 bases from J, the junction contained 4 bases not matched to a gene. The CDR3 consists of 13 residues. CDR3 DNA sequence: TGTGCCAGCAGCCAAGAACCGGGACAGAAAGCTTTCTTT. Translating gives CASSQEPGQKAFF.

This chain connects TRBV27 to TRBJ2-7; 9 bases fit TRBD1. Germline CDR1 MNHEY, CDR2 SMNVEV (reference sequence). This CDR3 is 14 amino acids long. V lost 6 bases, J lost 2 bases, and 5 bases stayed unmatched. The CDR3 coding sequence is TGTGCCAGCAGCCTGGGACAGGGACCCTACGAGCAGTACTTC. Its translation: CASSLGQGPYEQYF.

The chain has TRBV12-5 and TRBJ2-1; D call uncertain. Germline lookup yields CDR1 LGHNT and CDR2 FRNRAP. The CDR3 totals 15 residues. Trimming pared 1 base from V and 1 base from J, leaving 8 bases between. The CDR3 protein is CASGLGLPSYNEQFF. For the CDR3, the DNA is TGTGCTAGTGGTTTGGGACTTCCTTCCTACAATGAGCAGTTCTTC.

The chain couples TRBV6-1 to TRBJ1-1; D possibly corresponds to TRBD1 (5 bases). The length of the CDR3 is 14 residues. Trimming stripped 1 base from V and 4 bases from J, with 10 bases between. Germline lookup yields CDR1 MNHNS and CDR2 SASEGT. DNA for the CDR3: TGTGCCAGCAGTGAAGGACAGATCGGCACTGAAGCTTTCTTT. Translated: CASSEGQIGTEAFF.

This chain links TRBV7-9 with TRBJ2-7, with 10 positions matching TRBD2. Germline CDR1 and CDR2: SEHNR and FQNEAQ (reference sequence). This CDR3 is 14 amino acids long. Trimming removed 5 bases from V and 3 bases from J; junction bases left unmatched: 4. The CDR3 is CASSPLAGGYEQYF. CDR3 in DNA: TGTGCCAGCAGCCCTTTAGCGGGAGGCTACGAGCAGTACTTC. The full variable domain, in which reference TRBV7-9 and TRBJ2-7 provide the parts outside the CDR3, is DTGVSQNPRHKITKRGQNVTFRCDPISEHNRLYWYRQTLGQGPEFLTYFQNEAQLEKSRLLSDRFSAERPKGSFSTLEIQRTEQGDSAMYLCASSPLAGGYEQYFGPGTRLTVT.

The chain has TRBV2 and TRBJ1-5, with D tentatively TRBD1 (5 bases). The CDR3 sequence is 12 residues long. V shed 4 bases and J shed 5 bases, with 6 bases lying between them. Germline CDR1 and CDR2: SNHLY and FYNNEI. CDR3 coding DNA: TGTGCCAGCAGTGGGGGGGATCAGCCCCAGCATTTT. Amino acids: CASSGGDQPQHF.

The chain joins TRBV29-1 to TRBJ2-7; no firm D call. Germline CDR1 is SQVTM and CDR2 is ANQGSEA. The germline V and J ends were trimmed by 1 base and 0 bases, with 7 bases remaining between them. The CDR3 covers 13 residues. As DNA, the CDR3 is TGCAGCGTTGAAGCCAGTTACTCCTACGAGCAGTACTTC. Its protein is CSVEASYSYEQYF.

This sequence joins TRBV10-3 and TRBJ1-5; no reliable D call. Germline CDR1 ENHRY, CDR2 SYGVKD. The CDR3 spans 17 residues. Trimming left V 0 bases short and J 0 bases short, with 12 bases between. CDR3 nucleotides: TGTGCCATCAGTGAGTCTCTACAGCCTTATAGCAATCAGCCCCAGCATTTT. It yields the protein CAISESLQPYSNQPQHF.

The chain is built from TRBV13 and TRBJ2-5, with a possible D match to TRBD1 (5 bases). From germline, CDR1 is PRHDT and CDR2 FYEKMQ (reference sequence). V was clipped by 6 bases and J by 2 bases, with 10 bases between them. The CDR3 contains 13 residues. The CDR3 reads CASSYDRQETQYF. CDR3 in DNA: TGTGCCAGCAGTTATGACAGACAAGAGACCCAGTACTTC.

The chain is built from TRBV5-1 and TRBJ2-3; TRBD2 matches 8 bases. The CDR3 loop spans 17 amino acids. V lost 0 bases, J lost 1 base, and 7 bases stayed unmatched. Germline CDR1 is SGHRS and CDR2 is YFSETQ. CDR3 loop: CASSLVKSTSGTDTQYF. CDR3 DNA sequence: TGCGCCAGCAGCTTGGTAAAGTCGACTAGCGGCACAGATACGCAGTATTTT.

The chain carries TRBV5-6 and TRBJ1-2; possibly TRBD1 for D (5 bases). CDR3 length: 13 residues. V was pared by 1 base and J by 7 bases, with 11 bases between. The germline CDR1 and CDR2 sequences are SGHDT and YYEEEE. In nucleotides, the CDR3 is TGTGCCAGCAGCTTGTATCGGGGGACTGGCTACACCTTC. Residues: CASSLYRGTGYTF.

The DNA for the CDR3 is TGTGCCATCAGTGAGTCGAGAGGGAACACTGAAGCTTTCTTT. Its translation: CAISESRGNTEAFF. The V and J genes are TRBV10-3 and TRBJ1-1; D is undetermined. CDR3 size: 14 residues. V gave up 0 bases and J gave up 1 base, with 6 bases separating them. The germline gives CDR1 ENHRY, CDR2 SYGVKD.

This clone appeared once. This rearrangement joins TRBV6-6 to TRBJ2-1, with 7 bases matching TRBD2. Germline V gives CDR1 MNHNY, CDR2 SVGAGI (reference sequence). The length of the CDR3 is 13 residues. The ends lost 11 bases at V and 9 bases at J; junction bases unmatched: 13. As DNA, the CDR3 is TGTGCCGAATCATTCAGGGAGGGTGGTGAGCAGTTCTTC. It is translated as CAESFREGGEQFF.

The chain carries TRBV5-1 and TRBJ1-2; D is undetermined. The CDR3 has 12 residues. Trimming cost V 4 bases and J 4 bases, with 8 bases left between them. CDR1 SGHRS and CDR2 YFSETQ come from the germline V gene. The CDR3 nucleotides read TGCGCCAGCAGCCCGTACGGCTATGGCTACACCTTC. This encodes CASSPYGYGYTF.

The gene calls are TRBV6-4 and TRBJ2-1; 9 positions agree with TRBD2. The ends lost 2 bases at V and 10 bases at J; junction bases unmatched: 6. The CDR3 runs to 14 residues. CDR1 and CDR2 from the germline V gene are MRHNA and SNTAGT. CDR3 in DNA: TGTGCCAGCAGTGACGATAGGGCGGGAGGGGAGCAGTTCTTC. This encodes CASSDDRAGGEQFF.

J is TRBJ1-2 and V is TRBV29-1; D is undetermined. With 3 bases removed from V and 3 bases from J, the gap between germline ends came to 11 bases. The CDR3 is 13 residues long. The germline V gene has CDR1 SQVTM and CDR2 ANQGSEA. The CDR3 sequence is CSVDGASDYGYTF. DNA of the CDR3: TGCAGCGTTGACGGAGCAAGTGACTATGGCTACACCTTC.

The chain combines TRBV9 with TRBJ2-1; TRBD1 aligns across 7 bases. This CDR3 spans 15 amino acids. V trimming: 0 bases; J trimming: 4 bases; junction bases outside the gene matches: 4. CDR1 SGDLS and CDR2 YYNGEE come from the germline V gene. CDR3 amino acids: CASSVEGAEYNEQFF. The CDR3 region has the DNA TGTGCCAGCAGCGTAGAGGGGGCTGAATACAATGAGCAGTTCTTC.

The V call is TRBV9, the J call TRBJ2-7, with TRBD2 matching over 11 bases. The CDR3 is 16 residues long. V lost 4 bases and J lost 4; bases outside the gene matches: 10. Per the germline V gene, CDR1 is SGDLS and CDR2 is YYNGEE. CDR3 nucleotide sequence: TGTGCCAGCAGCCCGGAGGGACTAGCGGAGACTTACGAGCAGTACTTC. This sequence encodes CASSPEGLAETYEQYF.

The chain employs TRBV30 and TRBJ2-3; the D gene is possibly TRBD1 (6 bases). The CDR3 loop spans 13 amino acids. Trimming removed 2 bases at V and 9 bases at J, with 15 bases between. Germline CDR1 is GTSNPN and CDR2 is SVGIG (reference sequence). CDR3 residues: CAWSLRDKGTQYF. CDR3 sequence (DNA): TGTGCCTGGAGTTTGAGGGACAAAGGGACGCAGTATTTT.

The CDR3 spells CASSPGRGLETQYF. The CDR3 bases are TGTGCCAGCTCACCGGGCAGGGGGCTAGAGACCCAGTACTTC. The chain carries TRBV18 and TRBJ2-5, with 8 nucleotides matching TRBD1. J gave up 4 bases and V 3 bases, and 4 bases lay outside the gene matches. CDR3 length: 14 residues. Germline CDR1 KGHSH, CDR2 LQKENI. The complete variable domain, with remaining parts taken from reference TRBV18 and TRBJ2-5, reads NAGVMQNPRHLVRRRGQEARLRCSPMKGHSHVYWYRQLPEEGLKFMVYLQKENIIDESGMPKERFSAEFPKEGPSILRIQQVVRGDSAAYFCASSPGRGLETQYFGPGTRLLVL.

The rearrangement uses TRBV19 and TRBJ2-5, with D possibly matching TRBD1 (6 bases). CDR1 LNHDA and CDR2 SQIVND come from the germline V gene (reference sequence). Trimming removed 5 bases at V and 2 bases at J, with 12 bases between. The CDR3 consists of 14 residues. The CDR3 DNA follows: TGTGCCAGTAGTCGAGGGGGTTCACAAGAGACCCAGTACTTC. Amino acids: CASSRGGSQETQYF. The full variable domain, completed using reference TRBV19 and TRBJ2-5, is DGGITQSPKYLFRKEGQNVTLSCEQNLNHDAMYWYRQDPGQGLRLIYYSQIVNDFQKGDIAEGYSVSREKKESFPLTVTSAQKNPTAFYLCASSRGGSQETQYFGPGTRLLVL.

This chain uses TRBV5-4 with TRBJ2-5; tentative D call: TRBD1 (6 bases). The germline V and J ends were trimmed by 4 bases and 4 bases, with 14 bases remaining between them. Germline V gene lookup returns CDR1 SGHNT and CDR2 YYREEE (reference sequence). The CDR3 consists of 14 residues. CDR3 DNA: TGTGCCAGCAGCAGGAAGGGGGTTTCAGAGACCCAGTACTTC. It is translated as CASSRKGVSETQYF.

The chain links TRBV27 to TRBJ2-3; 7 bases are shared with TRBD2. CDR1 and CDR2 (germline): MNHEY, SMNVEV (reference sequence). The CDR3 spans 13 residues. The ends lost 3 bases at V and 4 bases at J; junction bases unmatched: 1. The CDR3 spells CASSFSGADTQYF. CDR3 coding DNA: TGTGCCAGCAGTTTCAGCGGGGCAGATACGCAGTATTTT.

The gene calls are TRBV2 and TRBJ1-5, with D perhaps TRBD1 (6 bases). The length of the CDR3 is 14 residues. Trimming left V 5 bases short and J 6 bases short, with 14 bases between. Germline V gives CDR1 SNHLY, CDR2 FYNNEI. CDR3 nucleotides: TGTGCCAGCAGTTTAACCGAGGGGGTTCAGCCCCAGCATTTT. It is translated as CASSLTEGVQPQHF.

V usage is TRBV27 and J usage is TRBJ2-7; D gene uncertain. The CDR3 runs to 13 residues. Trimming left V 4 bases short and J 4 bases short, with 11 bases between. Germline CDR1 reads MNHEY; CDR2 reads SMNVEV (reference sequence). For the CDR3, the DNA is TGTGCCAGCAGTTATCGTAATCGGTACGAGCAGTACTTC. It translates to CASSYRNRYEQYF.

V gene TRBV27 combines with J gene TRBJ2-4; D is unresolved. Germline V gives CDR1 MNHEY, CDR2 SMNVEV (reference sequence). The V gene lost 0 bases and the J gene lost 1 base, with 7 bases spanning the gap. The CDR3 is 15 amino acids. CDR3 protein: CASSLSLVAKNIQYF. The CDR3 DNA is TGTGCCAGCAGTTTATCCCTTGTGGCCAAAAACATTCAGTACTTC.

The chain employs TRBV25-1 and TRBJ2-2, with TRBD2 matching 10 bases. This CDR3 region has 17 residues. Germline V lookup: CDR1 MGHDK, CDR2 SYGVNS. Losses at the gene ends were 3 bases for V and 5 bases for J; bases not matched to a gene: 9. Here the CDR3 DNA reads TGTGCCAGCAGTGAGCTGATAGCGGGAGGCTATACCGGGGAGCTGTTTTTT. This sequence encodes CASSELIAGGYTGELFF.

The chain combines TRBV19 with TRBJ2-7; a weak D match, TRBD1 (5 bases). The CDR3 has 14 amino acids. Germline CDR1 and CDR2: LNHDA and SQIVND (reference sequence). Between the trimmed V and J ends, which lost 6 bases and 4 bases, there was a span of 16 bases. The CDR3 nucleotides read TGTGCCAGTAGCCAACAATACAAGGGGTACGAGCAGTACTTC. Its protein product is CASSQQYKGYEQYF.

V and J are TRBV5-1 and TRBJ2-6; D is perhaps TRBD2 (6 bases). V lost 1 base and J 0 bases, leaving 11 bases between the germline ends. The CDR3 sequence is 17 residues long. Germline CDR1 reads SGHRS; CDR2 reads YFSETQ. The CDR3 coding sequence is TGCGCCAGCAGCTTGAAAGATAGCGGCTCTGGGGCCAACGTCCTGACTTTC. Its translation is CASSLKDSGSGANVLTF.